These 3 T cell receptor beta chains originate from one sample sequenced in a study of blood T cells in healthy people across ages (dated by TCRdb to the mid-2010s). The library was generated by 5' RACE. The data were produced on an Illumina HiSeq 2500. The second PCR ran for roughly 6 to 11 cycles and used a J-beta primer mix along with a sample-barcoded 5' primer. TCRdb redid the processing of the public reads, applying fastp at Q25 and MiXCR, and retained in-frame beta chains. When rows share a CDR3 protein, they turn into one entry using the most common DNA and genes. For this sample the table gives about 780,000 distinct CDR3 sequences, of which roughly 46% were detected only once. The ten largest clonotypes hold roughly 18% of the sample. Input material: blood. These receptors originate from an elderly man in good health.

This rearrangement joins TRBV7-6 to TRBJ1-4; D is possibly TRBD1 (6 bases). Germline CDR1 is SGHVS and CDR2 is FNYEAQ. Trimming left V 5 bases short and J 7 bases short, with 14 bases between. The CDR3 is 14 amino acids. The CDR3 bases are TGTGCCAGCAGCCATGACAGGAGTCGTGAAAAACTGTTTTTT. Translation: CASSHDRSREKLFF.

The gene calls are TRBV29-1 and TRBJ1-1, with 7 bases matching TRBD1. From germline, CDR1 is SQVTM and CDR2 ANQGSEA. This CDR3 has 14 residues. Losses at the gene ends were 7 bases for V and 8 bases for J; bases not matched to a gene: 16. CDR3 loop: CSAQDRSRSFEAFF. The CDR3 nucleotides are TGCAGCGCGCAGGACAGGAGTCGCTCCTTCGAAGCTTTCTTT. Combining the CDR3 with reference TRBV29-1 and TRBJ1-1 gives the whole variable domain SAVISQKPSRDICQRGTSLTIQCQVDSQVTMMFWYRQQPGQSLTLIATANQGSEATYESGFVIDKFPISRPNLTFSTLTVSNMSPEDSSIYLCSAQDRSRSFEAFFGQGTRLTVV.

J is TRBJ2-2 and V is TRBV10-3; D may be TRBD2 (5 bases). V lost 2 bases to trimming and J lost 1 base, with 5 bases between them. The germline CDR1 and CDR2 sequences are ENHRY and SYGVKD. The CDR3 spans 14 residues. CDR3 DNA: TGTGCCATCAGTGAGACTAGGAACACCGGGGAGCTGTTTTTT. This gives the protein CAISETRNTGELFF.